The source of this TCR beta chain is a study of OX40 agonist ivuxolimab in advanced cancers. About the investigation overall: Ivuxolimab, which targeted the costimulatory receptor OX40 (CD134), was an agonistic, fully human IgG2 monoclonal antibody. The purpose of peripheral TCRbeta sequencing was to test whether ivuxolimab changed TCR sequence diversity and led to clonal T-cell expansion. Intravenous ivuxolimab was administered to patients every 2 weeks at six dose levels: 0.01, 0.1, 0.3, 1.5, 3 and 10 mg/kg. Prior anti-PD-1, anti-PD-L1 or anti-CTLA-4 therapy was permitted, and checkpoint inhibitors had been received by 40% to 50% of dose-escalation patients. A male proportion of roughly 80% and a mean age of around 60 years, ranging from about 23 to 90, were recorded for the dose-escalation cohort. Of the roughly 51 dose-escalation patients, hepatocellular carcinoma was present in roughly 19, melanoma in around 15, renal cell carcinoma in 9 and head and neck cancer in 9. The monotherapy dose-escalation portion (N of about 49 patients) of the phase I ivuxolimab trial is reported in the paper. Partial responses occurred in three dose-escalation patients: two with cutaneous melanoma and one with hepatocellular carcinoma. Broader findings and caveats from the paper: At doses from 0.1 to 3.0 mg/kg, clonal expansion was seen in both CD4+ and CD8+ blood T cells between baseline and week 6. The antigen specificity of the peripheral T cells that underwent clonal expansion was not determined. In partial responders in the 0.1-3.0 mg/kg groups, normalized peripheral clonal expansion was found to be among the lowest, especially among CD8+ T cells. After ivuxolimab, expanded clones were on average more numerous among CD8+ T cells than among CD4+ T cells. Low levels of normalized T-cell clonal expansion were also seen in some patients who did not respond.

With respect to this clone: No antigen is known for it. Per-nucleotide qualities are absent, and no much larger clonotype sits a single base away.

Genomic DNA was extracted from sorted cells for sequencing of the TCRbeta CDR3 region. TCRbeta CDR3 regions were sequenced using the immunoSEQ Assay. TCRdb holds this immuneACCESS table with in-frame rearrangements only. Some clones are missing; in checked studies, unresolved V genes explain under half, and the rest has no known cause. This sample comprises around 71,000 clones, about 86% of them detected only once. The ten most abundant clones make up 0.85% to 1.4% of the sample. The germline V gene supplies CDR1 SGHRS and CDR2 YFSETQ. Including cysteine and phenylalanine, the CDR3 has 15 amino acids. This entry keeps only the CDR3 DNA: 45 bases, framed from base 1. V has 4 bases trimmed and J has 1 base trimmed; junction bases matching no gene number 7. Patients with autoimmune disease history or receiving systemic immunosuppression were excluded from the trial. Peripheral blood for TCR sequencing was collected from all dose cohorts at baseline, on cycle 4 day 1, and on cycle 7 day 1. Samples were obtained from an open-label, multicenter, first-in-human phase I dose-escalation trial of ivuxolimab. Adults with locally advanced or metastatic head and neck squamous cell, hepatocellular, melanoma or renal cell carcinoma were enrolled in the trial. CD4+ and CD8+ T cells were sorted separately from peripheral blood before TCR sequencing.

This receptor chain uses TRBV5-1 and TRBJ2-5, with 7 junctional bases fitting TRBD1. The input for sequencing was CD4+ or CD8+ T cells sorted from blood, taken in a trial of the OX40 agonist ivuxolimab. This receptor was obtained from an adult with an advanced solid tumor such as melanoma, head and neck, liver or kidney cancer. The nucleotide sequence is TGCGCCAGCAGCGTCTCCGGGACAGTCCAAGAGACCCAGTACTTC. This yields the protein CASSVSGTVQETQYF.